The rows below give T cell receptor beta chains drawn from one sample of a study of blood T cell repertoires in COVID-19. Sequenced by immunoSEQ multiplex PCR; TCRdb stores in-frame clones only, minus some. The table includes hundreds of thousands of clones, approximately 85% detected once. The specimen was peripheral blood. The source is a man aged 50-60 years with COVID-19, enrolled during active disease. The CDR3 runs from the conserved cysteine through the conserved F or W. D genes are given only for firm matches. Size is omitted from some rows. Given values are once, few, many or a class for expanded clones.

clone size	D gene	J gene	V gene	CDR3 protein	CDR3 DNA
.	TRBD2	TRBJ2-7	TRBV6-2/TRBV6-3	CASSYLAGADEQYF	TGTGCCAGCAGTTACTTAGCGGGGGCCGACGAGCAGTACTTC
.	TRBD2	TRBJ2-1	TRBV28	CASSPRLAGNYNEQFF	TGTGCCAGCAGTCCCCGTCTAGCGGGGAACTACAATGAGCAGTTCTTC
.	.	TRBJ2-5	TRBV18	CASSGRQETQYF	TGTGCCAGCTCAGGGCGACAAGAGACCCAGTACTTC
.	.	TRBJ1-6	TRBV18	CASSQGWGSPLHF	TGTGCCAGCTCACAGGGTTGGGGCTCACCCCTCCACTTT
.	.	TRBJ1-2	TRBV6-6	CASSQLKKTNYGYTF	TGTGCCAGCAGTCAGCTGAAGAAAACTAACTATGGCTACACCTTC
.	TRBD2	TRBJ2-1	TRBV14	CASSLLGSGGPGWEQFF	TGTGCCAGCAGCCTCCTGGGCAGCGGGGGGCCCGGATGGGAGCAGTTCTTC
.	TRBD2	TRBJ2-1	TRBV5-1	CASSFTGGPEQFF	TGCGCCAGCAGCTTTACGGGGGGGCCTGAGCAGTTCTTC
once	TRBD2	TRBJ2-3	TRBV10-1	CASSPGTSGGGTDTQYF	TGCGCCAGCAGTCCCGGGACTAGCGGGGGTGGCACAGATACGCAGTATTTT
once	.	TRBJ1-5	TRBV14	CASSQFQQGPQHF	TGTGCCAGCAGCCAATTCCAGCAGGGCCCCCAGCATTTT
.	.	TRBJ1-5	TRBV2	CASRMAGNQPQHF	TGTGCCAGCAGGATGGCGGGGAATCAGCCCCAGCATTTT
.	TRBD1	TRBJ1-5	TRBV4-3	CASSQDRGVQPQHF	TGCGCCAGCAGCCAGGACAGGGGCGTTCAGCCCCAGCATTTT
.	TRBD1	TRBJ2-1	TRBV4-1	CASSQVTGARNEQFF	TGCGCCAGCAGCCAAGTCACAGGGGCGAGGAATGAGCAGTTCTTC
.	TRBD1	TRBJ2-2	TRBV11-2	CASSPGTGVTGELFF	TGTGCCAGCAGCCCAGGGACAGGGGTCACCGGGGAGCTGTTTTTT
.	.	TRBJ1-5	TRBV19	CASSSGISNQPQHF	TGTGCCAGTAGTTCCGGTATTAGCAATCAGCCCCAGCATTTT
.	.	TRBJ2-6	TRBV7-2	CASSLTTGANVLTF	TGTGCCAGCAGCCTGACTACTGGGGCCAACGTCCTGACTTTC
.	.	TRBJ2-7	TRBV7-3	CASSLRGNYEQYF	TGTGCCAGCAGCTTAAGAGGGAACTACGAGCAGTACTTC
.	TRBD1	TRBJ2-1	TRBV2	CASRDSWTGRNEQFF	TGTGCCAGCAGAGATTCCTGGACAGGGCGCAATGAGCAGTTCTTC
.	TRBD1	TRBJ2-7	TRBV6-2/TRBV6-3	CASSPGTGRYEQYF	TGTGCCAGCAGCCCCGGGACAGGGCGATACGAGCAGTACTTC
once	.	TRBJ1-5	TRBV7-8	CASSLVSDQPQHF	TGTGCCAGCAGCTTGGTGTCAGATCAGCCCCAGCATTTT
once	TRBD1	TRBJ1-1	TRBV7-3	CASSPDPTGEAFF	TGTGCCAGCAGCCCGGACCCGACAGGGGAAGCTTTCTTT
.	TRBD1	TRBJ1-5	TRBV29-1	CSVGTGLNQPQHF	TGCAGCGTTGGGACAGGGCTCAATCAGCCCCAGCATTTT
.	.	TRBJ1-5	TRBV7-2	CASSLVGQNQPQHF	TGTGCCAGCAGCTTAGTTGGACAGAATCAGCCCCAGCATTTT
.	TRBD1	TRBJ2-2	TRBV3-1/TRBV3-2	CASSRFGTGSTGELFF	TGTGCCAGCAGCCGCTTCGGGACAGGGTCCACCGGGGAGCTGTTTTTT
.	.	TRBJ2-3	TRBV4-1	CASSARTVDSTDTQYF	TGCGCCAGCAGCGCGCGGACAGTGGATAGCACAGATACGCAGTATTTT
few	.	TRBJ2-6	TRBV16	CASSQFSSSGANVLTF	TGTGCCAGCAGCCAATTTTCTAGCTCTGGGGCCAACGTCCTGACTTTC
.	TRBD1	TRBJ1-1	TRBV6-1	CASSEATRGQGARNTEAFF	TGTGCCAGCAGTGAAGCGACGAGGGGACAGGGGGCGCGGAACACTGAAGCTTTCTTT
.	.	TRBJ1-2	TRBV9	CASSPTPARGYTF	TGTGCCAGCAGCCCGACCCCAGCGCGGGGCTACACCTTC
.	TRBD1	TRBJ1-4	TRBV10-3	CAISYGQGANEKLFF	TGTGCCATCAGTTACGGACAGGGCGCTAATGAAAAACTGTTTTTT
.	TRBD1	TRBJ2-5	TRBV20-1	CSASTGATQYF	TGCAGTGCTAGCACAGGGGCGACCCAGTACTTC
.	.	TRBJ2-6	TRBV7-3	CASSLSASGANVLTF	TGTGCCAGCAGCTTAAGTGCGTCCGGGGCCAACGTCCTGACTTTC
few	TRBD2	TRBJ2-3	TRBV2	CASSEALAVSDTQYF	TGTGCCAGCAGTGAAGCACTAGCGGTGTCGGATACGCAGTATTTT
.	.	TRBJ1-3	TRBV11-3	CASSLPPEGSKSVSGNTIYF	TGTGCCAGCAGCTTGCCACCGGAAGGGAGTAAATCTGTCTCTGGAAACACCATATATTTT
once	TRBD2	TRBJ2-7	TRBV10-3	CAISEWSSGGYEQYF	TGTGCCATCAGTGAGTGGTCTAGCGGGGGCTACGAGCAGTACTTC
.	.	TRBJ1-1	TRBV9	CASSVDGKAFF	TGTGCCAGCAGCGTAGACGGGAAAGCTTTCTTT
.	.	TRBJ1-2	TRBV6-5	CANWGGTDGYTF	TGTGCCAACTGGGGGGGGACGGATGGCTACACCTTC
.	.	TRBJ2-3	TRBV6-6	CASSYLDLGVTQYF	TGTGCCAGCAGTTACCTCGACCTAGGGGTTACGCAGTATTTT
.	TRBD1	TRBJ1-3	TRBV6-5	CASSWDRSSGNTIYF	TGTGCCAGCAGCTGGGACAGATCCTCTGGAAACACCATATATTTT
.	.	TRBJ1-2	TRBV28	CASSWQFGYTF	TGTGCCAGCAGTTGGCAGTTTGGCTACACCTTC
.	TRBD1	TRBJ1-2	TRBV5-4	CASSLGQGSPNGGYTF	TGTGCCAGCAGCTTGGGACAGGGGTCCCCCAACGGAGGCTACACCTTC
once	.	TRBJ2-7	TRBV6-6	CASSYADYEQYF	TGTGCCAGCAGTTACGCAGACTACGAGCAGTACTTC
.	.	TRBJ2-1	TRBV7-6	CASSGRGLAYNEQFF	TGTGCCAGCAGCGGAAGAGGTCTCGCATACAATGAGCAGTTCTTC
.	TRBD1	TRBJ2-7	TRBV5-1	CASSLVGQGFAYEQYF	TGCGCCAGCAGCTTGGTGGGACAGGGCTTCGCTTACGAGCAGTACTTC
.	.	TRBJ1-6	TRBV21-1	CASSRAGLCVLSPLHF	TGTGCCAGCAGCCGGGCAGGGCTCTGCGTTTTGTCACCCCTCCACTTT
.	.	TRBJ2-1	TRBV5-1	CASSFGNEQFF	TGCGCCAGCAGCTTCGGTAATGAGCAGTTCTTC
few	TRBD2	TRBJ2-2	TRBV3-1/TRBV3-2	CASSHIAGLTSTGELFF	TGTGCCAGCAGCCACATAGCGGGTTTGACAAGCACCGGGGAGCTGTTTTTT
.	TRBD1	TRBJ1-6	TRBV7-2	CASSPGQGSSYNSPLHF	TGTGCCAGCAGCCCAGGACAGGGTAGCTCCTATAATTCACCCCTCCACTTT
.	.	TRBJ2-2	TRBV6-4	CASSDSWGPVNTGELFF	TGTGCCAGCAGTGACTCGTGGGGGCCGGTTAACACCGGGGAGCTGTTTTTT
.	.	TRBJ2-1	TRBV3-1/TRBV3-2	CASSLDSQGNEQFF	TGTGCCAGCAGCCTAGACAGTCAGGGGAATGAGCAGTTCTTC
.	.	TRBJ1-1	TRBV12-3/TRBV12-4	CASKGGTEAFF	TGTGCCAGCAAAGGGGGCACTGAAGCTTTCTTT